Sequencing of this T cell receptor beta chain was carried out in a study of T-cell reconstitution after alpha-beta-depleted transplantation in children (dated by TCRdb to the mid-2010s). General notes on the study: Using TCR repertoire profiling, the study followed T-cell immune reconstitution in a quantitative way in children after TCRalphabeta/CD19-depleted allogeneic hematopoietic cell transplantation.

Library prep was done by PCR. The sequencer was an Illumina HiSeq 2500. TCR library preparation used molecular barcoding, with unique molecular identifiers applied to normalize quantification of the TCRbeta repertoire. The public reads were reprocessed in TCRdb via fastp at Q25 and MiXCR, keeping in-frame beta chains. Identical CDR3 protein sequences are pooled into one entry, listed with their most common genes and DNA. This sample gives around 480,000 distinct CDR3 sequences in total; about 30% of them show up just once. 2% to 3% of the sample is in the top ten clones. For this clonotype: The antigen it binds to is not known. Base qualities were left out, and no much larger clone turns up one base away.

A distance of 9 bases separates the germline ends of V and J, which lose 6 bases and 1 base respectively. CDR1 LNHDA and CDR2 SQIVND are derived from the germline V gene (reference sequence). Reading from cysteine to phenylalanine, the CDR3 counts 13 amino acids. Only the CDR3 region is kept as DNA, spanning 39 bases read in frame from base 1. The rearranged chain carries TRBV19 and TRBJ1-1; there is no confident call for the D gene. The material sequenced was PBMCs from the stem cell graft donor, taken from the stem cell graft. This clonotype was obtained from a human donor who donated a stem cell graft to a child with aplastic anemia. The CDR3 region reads CASRRLSNTEAFF. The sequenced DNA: TGTGCCAGTAGGAGACTCTCGAACACTGAAGCTTTCTTT. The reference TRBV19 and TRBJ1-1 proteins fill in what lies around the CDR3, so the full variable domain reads DGGITQSPKYLFRKEGQNVTLSCEQNLNHDAMYWYRQDPGQGLRLIYYSQIVNDFQKGDIAEGYSVSREKKESFPLTVTSAQKNPTAFYLCASRRLSNTEAFFGQGTRLTVV.